In this sample, the clone carrying this T cell receptor beta chain turned up once. Its antigen remains unknown. The CDR3 loop spans 16 amino acids. The record originates from a study of radiotherapy plus CTLA-4 blockade in lung cancer. Study results and caveats: Following radiotherapy plus ipilimumab, tumor-derived TCR clones expanded in the blood.

Only in-frame clones appear in the TCRdb table, and some are missing; sequencing was by immunoSEQ multiplex PCR. The data hold tens of thousands of clones, with 84% observed a single time. J is TRBJ2-2 and V is TRBV21-1; the table assigns TRBD1, which was not confirmed against the DNA. TRBV21-1 is annotated as a pseudogene. The sequence came from a human donor with non-small cell lung cancer whose response to radiotherapy plus ipilimumab could not be evaluated. Sequencing used peripheral blood, obtained from a patient treated with radiotherapy plus ipilimumab. CDR3 nucleotide sequence: TGTGCCAGCAGCACACCCGGGACAGGAAAAACCGGGGAGCTGTTTTTT. Translating gives CASSTPGTGKTGELFF.